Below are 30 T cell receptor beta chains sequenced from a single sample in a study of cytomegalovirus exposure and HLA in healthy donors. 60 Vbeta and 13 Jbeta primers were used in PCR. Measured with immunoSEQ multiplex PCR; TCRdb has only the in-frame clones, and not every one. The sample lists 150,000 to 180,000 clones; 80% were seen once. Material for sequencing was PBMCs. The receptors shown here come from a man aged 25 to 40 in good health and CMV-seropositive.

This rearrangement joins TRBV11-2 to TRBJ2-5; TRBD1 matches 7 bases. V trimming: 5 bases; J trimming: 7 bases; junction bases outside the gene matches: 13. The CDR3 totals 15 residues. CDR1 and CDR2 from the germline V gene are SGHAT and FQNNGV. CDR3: CASSADRALRRTQYF. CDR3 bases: TGTGCCAGCAGCGCTGACAGGGCCCTTCGGAGGACCCAGTACTTC.

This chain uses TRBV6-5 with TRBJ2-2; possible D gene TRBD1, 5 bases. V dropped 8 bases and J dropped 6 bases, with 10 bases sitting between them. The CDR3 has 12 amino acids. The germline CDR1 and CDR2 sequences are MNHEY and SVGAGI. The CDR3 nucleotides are TGTGCCAGCCATAGGGGCGCCGGGGAGCTGTTTTTT. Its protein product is CASHRGAGELFF.

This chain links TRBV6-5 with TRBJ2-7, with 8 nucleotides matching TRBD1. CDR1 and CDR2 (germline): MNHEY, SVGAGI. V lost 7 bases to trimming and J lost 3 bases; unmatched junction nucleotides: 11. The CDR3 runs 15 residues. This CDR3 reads CASNPLPGQGYEQYF. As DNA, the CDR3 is TGTGCCAGCAACCCGCTCCCCGGACAGGGCTACGAGCAGTACTTC.

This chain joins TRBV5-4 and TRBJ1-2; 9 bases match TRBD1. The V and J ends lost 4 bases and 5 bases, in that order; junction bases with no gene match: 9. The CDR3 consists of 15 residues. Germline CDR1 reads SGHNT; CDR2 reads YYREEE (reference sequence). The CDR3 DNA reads TGTGCCAGCAGCCCCCTGTCCGGGACAGGGTATGGCTACACCTTC. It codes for CASSPLSGTGYGYTF.

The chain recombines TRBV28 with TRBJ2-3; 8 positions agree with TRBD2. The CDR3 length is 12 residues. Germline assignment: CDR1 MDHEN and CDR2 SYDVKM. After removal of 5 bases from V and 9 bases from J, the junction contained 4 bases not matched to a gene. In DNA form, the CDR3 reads TGTGCCAGCAGTCCCTGGACTAGCACGCAGTATTTT. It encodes CASSPWTSTQYF.

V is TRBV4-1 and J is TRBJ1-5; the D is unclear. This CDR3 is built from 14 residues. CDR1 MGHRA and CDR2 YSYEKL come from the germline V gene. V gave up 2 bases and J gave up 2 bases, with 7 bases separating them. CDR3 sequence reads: CASSQFRGNQPQHF. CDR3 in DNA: TGCGCCAGCAGCCAATTTCGGGGCAATCAGCCCCAGCATTTT.

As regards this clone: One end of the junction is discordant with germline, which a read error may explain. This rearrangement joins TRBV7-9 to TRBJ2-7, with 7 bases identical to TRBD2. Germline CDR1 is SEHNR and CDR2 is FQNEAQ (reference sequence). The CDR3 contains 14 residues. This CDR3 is CSSSLSGYSYEQYF. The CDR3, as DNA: TGTTCCAGCAGCCTTAGCGGGTACTCCTACGAGCAGTACTTC.

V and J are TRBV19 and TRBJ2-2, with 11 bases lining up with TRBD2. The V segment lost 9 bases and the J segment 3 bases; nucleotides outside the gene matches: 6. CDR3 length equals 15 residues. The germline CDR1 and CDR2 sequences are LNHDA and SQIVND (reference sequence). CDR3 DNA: TGTGCCAGCTCAAGACTAGCGGGACACACCGGGGAGCTGTTTTTT. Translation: CASSRLAGHTGELFF.

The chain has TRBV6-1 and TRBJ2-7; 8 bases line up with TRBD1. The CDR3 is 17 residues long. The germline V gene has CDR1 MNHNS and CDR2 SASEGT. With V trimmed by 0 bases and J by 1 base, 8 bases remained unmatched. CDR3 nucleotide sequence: TGTGCCAGCAGTGAAGCTACGTGGAGGACAGGGTCCTACGAGCAGTACTTC. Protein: CASSEATWRTGSYEQYF.

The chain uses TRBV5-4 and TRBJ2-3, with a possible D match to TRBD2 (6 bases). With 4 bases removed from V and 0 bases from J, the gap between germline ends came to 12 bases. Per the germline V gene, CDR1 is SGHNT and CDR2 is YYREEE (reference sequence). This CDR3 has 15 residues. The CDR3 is CASSPGLTSTDTQYF. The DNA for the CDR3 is TGTGCCAGCAGCCCGGGACTGACTAGCACAGATACGCAGTATTTT.

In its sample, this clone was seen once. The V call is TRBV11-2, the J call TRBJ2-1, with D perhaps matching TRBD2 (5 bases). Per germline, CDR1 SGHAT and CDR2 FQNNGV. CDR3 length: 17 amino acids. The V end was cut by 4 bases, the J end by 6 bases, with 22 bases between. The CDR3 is CASSSVLAVGLSNEQFF. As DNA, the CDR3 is TGTGCCAGCAGCTCCGTCCTAGCAGTTGGGCTTTCCAATGAGCAGTTCTTC.

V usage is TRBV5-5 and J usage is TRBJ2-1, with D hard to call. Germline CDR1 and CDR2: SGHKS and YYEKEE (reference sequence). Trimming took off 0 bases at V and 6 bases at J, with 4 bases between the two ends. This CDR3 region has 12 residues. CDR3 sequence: CASSLVRNEQFF. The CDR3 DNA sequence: TGTGCCAGCAGCTTGGTTCGCAATGAGCAGTTCTTC.

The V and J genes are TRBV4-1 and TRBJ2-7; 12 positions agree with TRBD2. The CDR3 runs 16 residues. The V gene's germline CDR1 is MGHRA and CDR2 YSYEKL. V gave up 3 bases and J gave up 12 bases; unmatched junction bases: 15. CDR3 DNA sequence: TGCGCCAGCAGCCATCGGACTAGCGGGACCCAAACCCAACCGTACTTC. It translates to CASSHRTSGTQTQPYF.

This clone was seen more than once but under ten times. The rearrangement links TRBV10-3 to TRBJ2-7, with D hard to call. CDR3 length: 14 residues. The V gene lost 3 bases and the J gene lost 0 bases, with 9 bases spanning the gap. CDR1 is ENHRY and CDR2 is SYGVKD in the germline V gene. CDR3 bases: TGTGCCATCAGTGAAATGAGGAGCTCCTACGAGCAGTACTTC. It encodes CAISEMRSSYEQYF.

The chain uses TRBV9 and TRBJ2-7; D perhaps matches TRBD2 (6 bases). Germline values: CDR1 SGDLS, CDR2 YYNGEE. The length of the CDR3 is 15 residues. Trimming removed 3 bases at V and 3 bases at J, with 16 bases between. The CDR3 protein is CASSAAASSVYEQYF. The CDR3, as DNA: TGTGCCAGCAGCGCAGCCGCGTCTAGCGTCTACGAGCAGTACTTC.

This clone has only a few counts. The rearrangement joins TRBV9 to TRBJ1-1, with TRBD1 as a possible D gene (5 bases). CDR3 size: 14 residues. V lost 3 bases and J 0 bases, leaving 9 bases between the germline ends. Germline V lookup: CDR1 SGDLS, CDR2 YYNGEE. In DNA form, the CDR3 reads TGTGCCAGCAGCGCGGGACTGATGAACACTGAAGCTTTCTTT. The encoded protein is CASSAGLMNTEAFF. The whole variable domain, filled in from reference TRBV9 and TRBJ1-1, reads DSGVTQTPKHLITATGQRVTLRCSPRSGDLSVYWYQQSLDQGLQFLIQYYNGEERAKGNILERFSAQQFPDLHSELNLSSLELGDSALYFCASSAGLMNTEAFFGQGTRLTVV.

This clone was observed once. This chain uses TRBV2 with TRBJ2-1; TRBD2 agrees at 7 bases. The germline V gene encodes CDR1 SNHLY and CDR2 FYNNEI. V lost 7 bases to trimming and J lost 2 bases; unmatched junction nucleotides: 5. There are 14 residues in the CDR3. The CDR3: CASKGGSPYNEQFF. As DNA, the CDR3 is TGTGCCAGCAAAGGCGGGAGCCCCTACAATGAGCAGTTCTTC.

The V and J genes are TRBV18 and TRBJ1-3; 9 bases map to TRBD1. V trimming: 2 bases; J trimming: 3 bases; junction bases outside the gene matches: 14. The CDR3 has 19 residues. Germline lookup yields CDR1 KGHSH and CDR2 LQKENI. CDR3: CASSPSTGGFGLDGNTIYF. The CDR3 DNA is TGTGCCAGCTCACCATCGACAGGGGGATTTGGGTTGGATGGAAACACCATATATTTT.

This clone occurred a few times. The CDR3 nucleotides are TGTGCCAGCTCACCGGGACAGCGTCAAGAGACCCAGTACTTC. It translates to CASSPGQRQETQYF. The chain links TRBV18 to TRBJ2-5; 7 bases align to TRBD1. This CDR3 contains 14 residues. The junction had 3 bases not matched to a gene; V was cut back by 3 bases and J by 2 bases. CDR1 and CDR2 (germline): KGHSH, LQKENI.

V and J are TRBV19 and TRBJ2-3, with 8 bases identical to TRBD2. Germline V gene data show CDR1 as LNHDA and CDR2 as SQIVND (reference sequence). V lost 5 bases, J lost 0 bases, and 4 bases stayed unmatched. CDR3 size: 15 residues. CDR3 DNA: TGTGCCAGTAGTGTGACTAGCGAAAGCACAGATACGCAGTATTTT. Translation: CASSVTSESTDTQYF.

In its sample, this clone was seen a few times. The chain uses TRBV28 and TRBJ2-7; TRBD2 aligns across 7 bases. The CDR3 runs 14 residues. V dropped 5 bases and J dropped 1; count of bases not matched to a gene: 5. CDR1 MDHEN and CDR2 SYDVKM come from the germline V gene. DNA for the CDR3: TGTGCCAGCAGTCCTCCGGGACTATCCTACGAGCAGTACTTC. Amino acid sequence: CASSPPGLSYEQYF.

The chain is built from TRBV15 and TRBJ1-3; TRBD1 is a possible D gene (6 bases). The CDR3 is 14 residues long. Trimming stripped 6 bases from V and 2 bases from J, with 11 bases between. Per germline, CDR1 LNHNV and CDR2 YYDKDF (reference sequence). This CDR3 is CATRTGLAGNTIYF. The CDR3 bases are TGTGCCACCAGAACAGGGCTCGCTGGAAACACCATATATTTT.

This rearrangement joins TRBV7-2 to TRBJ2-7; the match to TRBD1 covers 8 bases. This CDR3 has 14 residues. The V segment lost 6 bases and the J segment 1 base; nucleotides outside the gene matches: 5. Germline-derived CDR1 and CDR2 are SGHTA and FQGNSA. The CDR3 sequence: CASRDRVGSYEQYF. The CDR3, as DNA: TGTGCCAGCAGGGACAGGGTGGGATCCTACGAGCAGTACTTC.

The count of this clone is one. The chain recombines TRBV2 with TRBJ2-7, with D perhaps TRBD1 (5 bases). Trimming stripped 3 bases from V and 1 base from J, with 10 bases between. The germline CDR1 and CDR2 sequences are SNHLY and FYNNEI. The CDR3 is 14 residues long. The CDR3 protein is CASSDRVSSYEQYF. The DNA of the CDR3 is TGTGCCAGCAGTGACAGGGTCTCTTCCTACGAGCAGTACTTC.

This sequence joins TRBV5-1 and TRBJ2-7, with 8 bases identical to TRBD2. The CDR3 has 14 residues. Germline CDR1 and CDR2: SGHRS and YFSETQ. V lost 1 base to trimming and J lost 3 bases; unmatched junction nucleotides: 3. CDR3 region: CASSLSSGIYEQYF. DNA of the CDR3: TGCGCCAGCAGCTTGAGTAGCGGGATCTACGAGCAGTACTTC.

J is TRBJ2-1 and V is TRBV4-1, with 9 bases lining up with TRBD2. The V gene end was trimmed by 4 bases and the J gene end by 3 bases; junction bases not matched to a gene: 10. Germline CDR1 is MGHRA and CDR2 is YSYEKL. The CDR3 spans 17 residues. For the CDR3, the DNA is TGCGCCAGCAGCCTAAGCGGGTCTAGCGGGAACTACAATGAGCAGTTCTTC. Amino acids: CASSLSGSSGNYNEQFF.

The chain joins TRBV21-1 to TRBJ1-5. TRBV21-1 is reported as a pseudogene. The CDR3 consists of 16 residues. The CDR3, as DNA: TGTGCCAGCAGCAATTCAGTAGCTTATAGCAATCAGCCCCAGCATTTT. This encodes CASSNSVAYSNQPQHF.

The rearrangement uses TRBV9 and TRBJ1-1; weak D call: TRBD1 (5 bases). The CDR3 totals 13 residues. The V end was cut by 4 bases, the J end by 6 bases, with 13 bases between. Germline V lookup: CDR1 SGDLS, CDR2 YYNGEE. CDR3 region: CASSSRVVAEAFF. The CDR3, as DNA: TGTGCCAGCAGCTCCAGGGTGGTAGCTGAAGCTTTCTTT.

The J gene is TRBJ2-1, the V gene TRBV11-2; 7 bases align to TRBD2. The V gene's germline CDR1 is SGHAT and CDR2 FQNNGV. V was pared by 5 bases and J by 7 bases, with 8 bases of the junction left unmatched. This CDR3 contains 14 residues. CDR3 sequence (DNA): TGTGCCAGCAGCACTTGGTCCGGGGGGAATGAGCAGTTCTTC. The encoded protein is CASSTWSGGNEQFF.

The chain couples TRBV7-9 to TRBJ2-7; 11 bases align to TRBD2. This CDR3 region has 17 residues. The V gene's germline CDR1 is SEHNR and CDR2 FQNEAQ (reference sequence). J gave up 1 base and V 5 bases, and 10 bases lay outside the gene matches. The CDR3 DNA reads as TGTGCCAGCAGCGACACCAGACTAGCGGGAAGATCCTACGAGCAGTACTTC. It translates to CASSDTRLAGRSYEQYF.